This T cell receptor beta chain was profiled in a study of PD-1 blockade in classical Hodgkin lymphoma. The study, taken as a whole, reports: Complete responders started with a diversity level that resembled newly diagnosed patients at baseline. Differences between repertoires have undefined causes, possibly disease activity or prior therapy. Diversity in CD4+ TCRs, unlike that measured in CD8+ TCRs, had risen significantly by C4D1.

V gave up 4 bases and J gave up 6 bases, with 13 bases separating them. The V gene's germline CDR1 is SQVTM and CDR2 ANQGSEA. The CDR3 is 12 amino acids. On this clone: Antigen specificity is unknown.

Time point denoted: cycle 4 day 1 (C4D1), after 6 weeks of nivolumab. Autologous stem cell transplantation was followed by relapse in every patient, and brentuximab vedotin exposure varied. From thawed PBMCs, CD4+ T cells were purified using magnetic negative selection. Progressive disease, partial response or complete response was each patient's best response. Assay: immunoSEQ multiplex PCR; the TCRdb copy retains only in-frame clones and omits some. This sample yields more than 20,000 clones, of which 65% to 80% are seen a single time; 0.95% to 1.5% belongs to the top ten. This specimen consisted of CD4+ T cells from blood, obtained before the fourth cycle of nivolumab. The TCR originated in a human donor with classical Hodgkin lymphoma. This chain uses TRBV29-1 with TRBJ2-7, with TRBD1 as a possible D gene (6 bases). The CDR3 here is CSVAPTGGEQYF. The CDR3 nucleotides read TGCAGCGTTGCCCCGACAGGTGGCGAGCAGTACTTC.